The 19 T cell receptor beta chains below come from one sample, sequenced in a study of brain T cells in children with intractable seizures (TCRdb year 2021). Libraries were made using the immunoSEQ multiplex PCR assay. TCRdb limited this immuneACCESS table to in-frame rearrangements with V and J called. A share of clones is missing; checked studies link under half to unresolved V genes, and the rest is unexplained. Here the sample has under 400,000 clones; over 90% occur a single time. 5% to 7% of the sample is in the top ten clones. The sample's time point label, in plain terms: blood from clinic visit 5 months post-surgery; TSC patient then seizure free. Material: peripheral blood, obtained approximately 5 months after surgery. The receptors were sampled from a boy less than two years old with tuberous sclerosis and intractable seizures.

The chain is built from TRBV2 and TRBJ2-3; 14 bases are a match to TRBD2. CDR3 length: 16 amino acids. The V and J ends lost 3 bases and 4 bases, in that order; junction bases with no gene match: 3. CDR1 and CDR2 from the germline V gene are SNHLY and FYNNEI. The CDR3 spells CASSETSGRAADTQYF. The CDR3 DNA reads as TGTGCCAGCAGTGAGACTAGCGGGAGGGCCGCAGATACGCAGTATTTT.

The CDR3 nucleotides read TGTGCCACCAGCGCTTACAGGGAGAGAGATACGCAGTATTTT. Its protein is CATSAYRERDTQYF. The rearrangement links TRBV24-1 to TRBJ2-3, with D perhaps TRBD1 (6 bases). The CDR3 is 14 amino acids. Trimming removed 7 bases from V and 5 bases from J, with 15 bases in between. Germline loops: CDR1 KGHDR, CDR2 SFDVKD.

The rearrangement joins TRBV3-1 (or the pseudogene TRBV3-2) to TRBJ2-2; D is unresolved. CDR3 length: 15 residues. V dropped 1 base and J dropped 4 bases, with 10 bases sitting between them. Germline V gene lookup returns CDR1 LGHDT and CDR2 YNNKEL (reference sequence). The CDR3, as DNA: TGTGCCAGCAGCCAAGTCATACACCCCACCGGGGAGCTGTTTTTT. Amino acids: CASSQVIHPTGELFF.

The chain carries TRBV2 and TRBJ2-5; D call uncertain. Germline values: CDR1 SNHLY, CDR2 FYNNEI. The CDR3 runs 12 residues. Trimming took 4 bases from V and 5 from J, leaving 8 bases between them. CDR3 residues: CASSVTWETQYF. CDR3 DNA: TGTGCCAGCAGTGTGACGTGGGAGACCCAGTACTTC.

This sequence joins TRBV10-3 and TRBJ2-7; TRBD2 is a possible D gene (6 bases). The CDR3 consists of 16 residues. V lost 0 bases to trimming and J lost 5 bases, with 17 bases between them. CDR1 is ENHRY, CDR2 SYGVKD, per germline. The chain's CDR3 is CAISESGTHLFNEQYF. CDR3 DNA sequence: TGTGCCATCAGTGAGTCCGGGACTCATCTCTTTAACGAGCAGTACTTC.

As concerns this clone: Other DNA sequences in this specimen translate into the identical CDR3. This chain joins TRBV7-2 and TRBJ1-3, with 7 bases fitting TRBD1. The CDR3 runs to 14 residues. The ends lost 5 bases at V and 0 bases at J; junction bases unmatched: 1. Germline V CDR1 and CDR2: SGHTA, FQGNSA. In DNA, the CDR3 is TGTGCCAGCAGCCAGGGGGTCTCTGGAAACACCATATATTTT. This codes for CASSQGVSGNTIYF.

The chain links TRBV6-5 to TRBJ2-3; 8 bases match TRBD2. The J segment lost 4 bases and the V segment lost 2 bases, leaving 5 bases of the junction unmatched. Germline assignment: CDR1 MNHEY and CDR2 SVGAGI. This CDR3 is built from 15 residues. The CDR3 region has the DNA TGTGCCAGCAGTTACGGATCGGGGGGGTCAGATACGCAGTATTTT. This gives the protein CASSYGSGGSDTQYF.

Points on this clone: The junction and the germline gene differ at one end; a read error may be behind it. V is TRBV7-9 and J is TRBJ2-7; tentatively, D is TRBD1 or TRBD2 (5 bases each). Germline-derived CDR1 and CDR2 are SEHNR and FQNEAQ (reference sequence). There are 12 residues in the CDR3. The CDR3 region has the DNA TGTGCCAGCAGCTTAGCCGGGACCCAAAATAATTTC. As protein: CASSLAGTQNNF.

J is TRBJ2-1 and V is TRBV5-1; 14 positions agree with TRBD2. V gave up 3 bases and J gave up 0 bases; unmatched junction bases: 8. CDR1 SGHRS and CDR2 YFSETQ come from the germline V gene. The CDR3 runs 19 residues. The DNA for the CDR3 is TGCGCCAGCAGCTCCTGGACTAGCGGGAGGTCCAGCTCCTACAATGAGCAGTTCTTC. It is translated as CASSSWTSGRSSSYNEQFF.

This CDR3 is CASSSPNEQFF. CDR3 DNA: TGTGCCAGCAGTTCCCCCAATGAGCAGTTCTTC. V usage is TRBV6-5 and J usage is TRBJ2-1, with D unclear. The germline CDR1 and CDR2 sequences are MNHEY and SVGAGI. V was pared by 4 bases and J by 6 bases, with 4 bases between. This CDR3 spans 11 amino acids.

About this clone itself: At one of its ends the junction is not consistent with the germline gene, which may arise from a read error. V is TRBV7-7 and J is TRBJ2-3, with 7 bases matching TRBD2. Germline-derived CDR1 and CDR2 are SSHAT and FNYEAQ (reference sequence). This CDR3 region has 15 residues. CDR3 DNA sequence: TGTGCTAGCAGCTTAGGACGGGAGGCCACAGATACGCAGTATTTT. Translated, it gives CASSLGREATDTQYF.

The chain links TRBV5-1 to TRBJ1-1, with D perhaps TRBD1 (5 bases). V lost 4 bases to trimming and J lost 8 bases, with 15 bases between them. Germline V gene sequence: CDR1 SGHRS, CDR2 YFSETQ. CDR3 length: 13 residues. CDR3 protein: CASSATGTVEAFF. The CDR3 bases are TGCGCCAGCAGCGCTACCGGGACTGTCGAAGCTTTCTTT.

The chain has TRBV28 and TRBJ1-3; D not certain. Germline V gene lookup returns CDR1 MDHEN and CDR2 SYDVKM. The CDR3 extends over 14 amino acids. The germline V and J ends were trimmed by 7 bases and 4 bases, with 14 bases remaining between them. The chain's CDR3 is CASIPVSKGNTIYF. The CDR3 DNA is TGTGCCAGCATCCCGGTCTCGAAGGGAAACACCATATATTTT.

The gene calls are TRBV4-1 and TRBJ2-5; no definite D call. Trimming removed 1 base from V and 5 bases from J, with 14 bases in between. The germline gives CDR1 MGHRA, CDR2 YSYEKL. This CDR3 is built from 15 residues. Here the CDR3 DNA reads TGCGCCAGCAGCCAAGCTCTAAGGGTTCTGGAGACCCAGTACTTC. As protein: CASSQALRVLETQYF.

The V call is TRBV5-1, the J call TRBJ2-3, with D possibly TRBD1 on 6 matching bases. Germline V lookup: CDR1 SGHRS, CDR2 YFSETQ. This CDR3 comprises 14 residues. Trimming cost V 4 bases and J 0 bases, with 9 bases left between them. The CDR3 region is CASSPDSSTDTQYF. For the CDR3, the DNA is TGCGCCAGCAGCCCGGACAGCAGCACAGATACGCAGTATTTT.

The chain couples TRBV28 to TRBJ1-5; perhaps TRBD1 as D (5 bases). CDR1 and CDR2 from the germline V gene are MDHEN and SYDVKM. The V gene lost 2 bases and the J gene lost 3 bases, with 8 bases spanning the gap. CDR3 length: 14 residues. The CDR3 is CASSLPGHNQPQHF. CDR3 coding DNA: TGTGCCAGCAGTTTACCAGGGCACAATCAGCCCCAGCATTTT.

This clone appeared a single time. This chain links TRBV5-6 with TRBJ2-1, with 10 bases matching TRBD1. CDR3 length: 16 amino acids. The junction had 10 bases not matched to a gene; V was cut back by 2 bases and J by 8 bases. In germline, CDR1 is SGHDT, CDR2 YYEEEE. In nucleotides, the CDR3 is TGTGCCAGCAGCTTCTCCGGGACAGGGGAGTTCGATGAGCAGTTCTTC. Its translation: CASSFSGTGEFDEQFF.

The chain combines TRBV13 with TRBJ2-7; D is perhaps TRBD2 (6 bases). CDR1 and CDR2 (germline): PRHDT, FYEKMQ (reference sequence). This CDR3 spans 14 amino acids. Trimming removed 8 bases at V and 1 base at J, with 15 bases between. The CDR3 loop reads CASRGAGRSYEQYF. The CDR3 DNA sequence: TGTGCCAGCCGGGGAGCAGGGAGGTCCTACGAGCAGTACTTC.

V usage is TRBV5-1 and J usage is TRBJ2-4; D is unresolved. Looked up from germline, CDR1 is SGHRS and CDR2 is YFSETQ. CDR3 length: 17 amino acids. V lost 0 bases and J lost 6, with 19 bases in between. The CDR3 spells CASSLVGLAPEPNIQYF. As DNA, the CDR3 is TGCGCCAGCAGCTTGGTGGGGTTGGCGCCAGAGCCAAACATTCAGTACTTC.